Listed below are T cell receptor beta chains from one sample, sequenced in a study of T cells in narcolepsy. Data came from immunoSEQ multiplex PCR; TCRdb stores just in-frame clones and leaves some out. The sample consists of about 36,000 clones, 81% of them appearing once. Specimen: memory (CD45RA-) CD4+ T cells from blood. Every receptor here comes from a human donor in good health. CDR3s include the opening cysteine and the closing phenylalanine or tryptophan. A D gene is named only where the DNA matches it firmly. Size values are once, few and many counts, or a class for expanded clones, and some rows have none.

J	size	D	V	DNA	CDR3
TRBJ2-7	.	.	TRBV10-1	TGCGCCAGCAGTGATTCCCGGGGAAACCGGGAGCAGTACTTC	CASSDSRGNREQYF
TRBJ1-5	.	TRBD1	TRBV19	TGTGCCAGTAGTGCTGGGACAGGGGGAAATCAGCCCCAGCATTTT	CASSAGTGGNQPQHF
TRBJ2-1	.	TRBD2	TRBV7-6	TGTGCCAGCAGCCAAACCGCCGGGACTAGCAGGGGTGAGCAGTTCTTC	CASSQTAGTSRGEQFF
TRBJ2-4	.	.	TRBV6-1	TGTGCCCGCCCGGGGAAAAACATTCAGTACTTC	CARPGKNIQYF
TRBJ1-1	.	.	TRBV5-1	TGCGCCAGCAGCTTTTGGCAGGGAAACACTGAAGCTTTCTTT	CASSFWQGNTEAFF
TRBJ2-3	.	TRBD2	TRBV27	TGTGCCAGCAGTTTAAGCCCCAGCGGGGGACTGAATACGCAGTATTTT	CASSLSPSGGLNTQYF
TRBJ2-2	.	.	TRBV6-1	TGTGCCAGCAGTGAACTCAGCGCTGGCGGGGAGCTGTTTTTT	CASSELSAGGELFF
TRBJ1-3	few	.	TRBV18	TGTGCCAGCTCCCCCCTAGGGGGGGAATCTGGAAACACCATATATTTT	CASSPLGGESGNTIYF
TRBJ1-5	.	TRBD1	TRBV7-2	TGTGCCAGCAGCCTGCGACAGGGGTCTAATCAGCCCCAGCATTTT	CASSLRQGSNQPQHF
TRBJ2-7	.	TRBD2	TRBV6-5	TGTGCCAGCAGTTCACGACTAGCTCCAACCTACGAGCAGTACTTC	CASSSRLAPTYEQYF
TRBJ2-1	.	TRBD2	TRBV14	TGTGCCAGCAAAACTAGCGGGAGGGCCCATGAGCAGTTCTTC	CASKTSGRAHEQFF
TRBJ1-1	.	.	TRBV29-1	TGCAGCGTTTCCGGGAGTCGCACTGAAGCTTTCTTT	CSVSGSRTEAFF
TRBJ1-1	.	.	TRBV27	TGTGCCAGCAGCGACAGGAACACTGAAGCTTTCTTT	CASSDRNTEAFF
TRBJ2-5	.	TRBD1	TRBV2	TGTGCCAGCAGCCTTGGACAGGGCCAGACCCAGTACTTC	CASSLGQGQTQYF